This T cell receptor (beta chain) was recovered during a study of control samples from healthy donors and cancer patients. From germline, CDR1 is SQVTM and CDR2 ANQGSEA. The CDR3 totals 14 residues. The trim removed 2 bases at V and 5 bases at J, leaving 7 bases unmatched. This clone has just a few counts. Here immunoSEQ multiplex PCR was the method, and the copy in TCRdb shows in-frame clones only, minus some. The profile shows around 250,000 clones, roughly 80% of them singletons. Sequencing input: PBMCs. The receptor comes from an older woman with lung cancer. The chain recombines TRBV29-1 with TRBJ2-3, with 7 bases lining up with TRBD1. CDR3 residues: CSVESLRDRDTQYF. The CDR3 region has the DNA TGCAGCGTTGAAAGCCTCCGGGACAGAGATACGCAGTATTTT.